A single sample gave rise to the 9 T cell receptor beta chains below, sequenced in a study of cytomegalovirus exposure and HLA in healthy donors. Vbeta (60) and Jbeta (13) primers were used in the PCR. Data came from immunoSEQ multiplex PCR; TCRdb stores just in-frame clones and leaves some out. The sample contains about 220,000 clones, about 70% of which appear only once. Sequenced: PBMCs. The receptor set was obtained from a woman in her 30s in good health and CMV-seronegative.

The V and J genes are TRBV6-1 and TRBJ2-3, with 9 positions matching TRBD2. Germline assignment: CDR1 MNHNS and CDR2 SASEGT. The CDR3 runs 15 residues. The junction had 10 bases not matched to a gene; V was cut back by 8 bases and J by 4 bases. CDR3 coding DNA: TGTGCCAGCCACCAAGGAGGCGGGGGGGCAGATACGCAGTATTTT. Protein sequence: CASHQGGGGADTQYF.

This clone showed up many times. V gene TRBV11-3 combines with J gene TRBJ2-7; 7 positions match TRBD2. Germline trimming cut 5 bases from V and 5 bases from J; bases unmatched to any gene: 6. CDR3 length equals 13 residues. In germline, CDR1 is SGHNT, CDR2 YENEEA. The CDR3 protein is CASSPTSVHEQYF. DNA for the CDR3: TGTGCCAGCAGCCCTACTAGCGTCCACGAGCAGTACTTC.

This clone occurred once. CDR3 residues: CASSLGEVVTDTQYF. DNA of the CDR3: TGTGCCAGCAGCTTGGGCGAGGTCGTCACAGATACGCAGTATTTT. This chain joins TRBV5-4 and TRBJ2-3; no definite D call. CDR3 length: 15 residues. Deletions cut 0 bases from V and 2 bases from J, with 10 bases between. From germline, CDR1 is SGHNT and CDR2 YYREEE (reference sequence).

The CDR3 DNA sequence: TGCGCCAGCAGCCCGGAGGACAGGGCGAGGCACAATGAGCAGTTCTTC. It yields the protein CASSPEDRARHNEQFF. V is TRBV5-1 and J is TRBJ2-1; 8 bases are shared with TRBD1. The germline V gene encodes CDR1 SGHRS and CDR2 YFSETQ. CDR3 length: 16 residues. Germline trimming cut 4 bases from V and 5 bases from J; bases unmatched to any gene: 11.

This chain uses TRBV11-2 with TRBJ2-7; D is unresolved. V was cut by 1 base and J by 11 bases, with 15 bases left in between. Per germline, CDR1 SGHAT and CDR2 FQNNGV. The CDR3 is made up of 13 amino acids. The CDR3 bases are TGTGCCAGCAGCTTAGGACCCCCTATAGAGGAGTACTTC. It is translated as CASSLGPPIEEYF.

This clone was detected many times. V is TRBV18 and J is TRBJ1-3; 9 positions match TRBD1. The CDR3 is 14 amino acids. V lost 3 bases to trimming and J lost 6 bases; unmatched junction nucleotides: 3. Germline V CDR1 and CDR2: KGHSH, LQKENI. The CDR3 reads CASSPDRGLNTIYF. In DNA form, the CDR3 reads TGTGCCAGCTCACCGGACAGGGGATTAAACACCATATATTTT.

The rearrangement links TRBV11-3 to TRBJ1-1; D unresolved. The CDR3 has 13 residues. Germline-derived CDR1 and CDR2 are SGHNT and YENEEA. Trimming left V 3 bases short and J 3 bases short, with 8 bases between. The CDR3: CASSFNTDTEAFF. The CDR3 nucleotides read TGTGCCAGCAGCTTCAACACAGACACTGAAGCTTTCTTT.

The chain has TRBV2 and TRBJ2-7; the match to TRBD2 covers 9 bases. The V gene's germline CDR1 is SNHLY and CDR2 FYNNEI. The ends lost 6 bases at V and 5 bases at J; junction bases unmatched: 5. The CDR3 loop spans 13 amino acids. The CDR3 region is CASSPGTSNEQYF. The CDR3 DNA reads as TGTGCCAGCAGCCCGGGGACTAGCAACGAGCAGTACTTC.

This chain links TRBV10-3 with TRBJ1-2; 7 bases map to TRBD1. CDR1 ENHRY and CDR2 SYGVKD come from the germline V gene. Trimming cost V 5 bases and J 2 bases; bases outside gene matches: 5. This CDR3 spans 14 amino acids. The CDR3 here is CAISSPGQNYGYTF. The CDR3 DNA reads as TGTGCCATCAGTTCCCCGGGACAGAACTATGGCTACACCTTC.